A single sample is the source of the 15 T cell receptor beta chains below, sequenced in a study of shared clonotypes between healthy human individuals. The protocol was immunoSEQ multiplex PCR, while the TCRdb copy is restricted to in-frame clones and leaves out a portion. The sample has over 300,000 clones, around 87% seen once. The specimen sequenced was memory CD8+ T cells sorted from blood. Subset indicated: CD45RO+ cells pooled with CCR7-negative TemRA cells. These receptors all come from a man aged 18 to 35 in good health.

This clone was counted only a few times. The chain joins TRBV28 to TRBJ1-1; D remains ambiguous. Trimming removed 7 bases at V and 5 bases at J, with 11 bases between. The length of the CDR3 is 12 residues. Germline assignment: CDR1 MDHEN and CDR2 SYDVKM. The CDR3 DNA reads as TGTGCCAGCACCACGTCGGGAACTGAAGCTTTCTTT. Residues: CASTTSGTEAFF. The full variable domain, rest sourced from reference TRBV28 and TRBJ1-1, is DVKVTQSSRYLVKRTGEKVFLECVQDMDHENMFWYRQDPGLGLRLIYFSYDVKMKEKGDIPEGYSVSREKKERFSLILESASTNQTSMYLCASTTSGTEAFFGQGTRLTVV.

The V and J genes are TRBV6-5 and TRBJ2-1, with 9 positions matching TRBD2. The CDR3 has 14 amino acids. The V and J ends lost 5 bases and 9 bases, in that order; junction bases with no gene match: 8. The germline CDR1 and CDR2 sequences are MNHEY and SVGAGI. For the CDR3, the DNA is TGTGCCAGCAGTCCTAGCGGGGAGAGCAGTGAGCAGTTCTTC. This translates into CASSPSGESSEQFF.

The gene calls are TRBV27 and TRBJ2-7, with 11 bases fitting TRBD2. The CDR3 length is 15 residues. The V gene's germline CDR1 is MNHEY and CDR2 SMNVEV (reference sequence). With 7 bases clipped from V and 2 bases from J, the junction kept 7 bases outside the gene matches. Here the CDR3 reads CASTLTSGTPYEQYF. CDR3 DNA sequence: TGTGCCAGCACACTGACTAGCGGGACCCCCTACGAGCAGTACTTC.

The chain is built from TRBV5-1 and TRBJ2-7; a weak D match, TRBD1 (6 bases). V lost 1 base to trimming and J lost 4 bases, with 12 bases between them. Germline assignment: CDR1 SGHRS and CDR2 YFSETQ. The length of the CDR3 is 14 residues. The CDR3, as DNA: TGCGCCAGCAGCTTGACCGGGACACTGTACGAGCAGTACTTC. The encoded protein is CASSLTGTLYEQYF.

This chain joins TRBV6-5 and TRBJ2-1; 7 bases match TRBD2. With V trimmed by 7 bases and J by 6 bases, 9 bases remained unmatched. Germline lookup yields CDR1 MNHEY and CDR2 SVGAGI. The CDR3 is 14 amino acids. CDR3 nucleotide sequence: TGTGCCAGCACGGGGGGTTTATTGGGCAATGAGCAGTTCTTC. Amino acids: CASTGGLLGNEQFF.

This clone was detected once. The chain couples TRBV28 to TRBJ1-1; perhaps TRBD1 as D (5 bases). Germline loops: CDR1 MDHEN, CDR2 SYDVKM. The CDR3 runs to 16 residues. V was pared by 4 bases and J by 1 base, with 16 bases between. The CDR3: CASSYLIGAWNTEAFF. The CDR3 nucleotides are TGTGCCAGCAGTTACCTAATTGGGGCCTGGAACACTGAAGCTTTCTTT. The full variable domain, in which reference TRBV28 and TRBJ1-1 provide the parts outside the CDR3, is DVKVTQSSRYLVKRTGEKVFLECVQDMDHENMFWYRQDPGLGLRLIYFSYDVKMKEKGDIPEGYSVSREKKERFSLILESASTNQTSMYLCASSYLIGAWNTEAFFGQGTRLTVV.

This chain connects TRBV5-4 to TRBJ2-3; D is undetermined. CDR1 is SGHNT, CDR2 YYREEE, per germline (reference sequence). Between the trimmed V and J ends, which lost 0 bases and 3 bases, there was a span of 11 bases. The CDR3 is made up of 15 amino acids. The CDR3 is CASSLEIDLTDTQYF. The CDR3 coding sequence is TGTGCCAGCAGCTTGGAAATCGATTTAACAGATACGCAGTATTTT.

About this clone: This sample includes further DNA sequences coding for the same CDR3. The chain couples TRBV9 to TRBJ2-7, with D perhaps TRBD2 (7 bases). The CDR3 sequence is 15 residues long. V was cut by 0 bases and J by 4 bases, with 14 bases left in between. Germline CDR1 reads SGDLS; CDR2 reads YYNGEE. The CDR3 here is CASSVEGGGPYEQYF. CDR3 nucleotides: TGTGCCAGCAGCGTAGAAGGGGGAGGGCCTTACGAGCAGTACTTC.

In its sample, this clone was seen many times. J is TRBJ1-1 and V is TRBV7-6; TRBD1 matches 8 bases. J gave up 4 bases and V 3 bases, and 7 bases lay outside the gene matches. Germline assignment: CDR1 SGHVS and CDR2 FNYEAQ. This CDR3 is 15 amino acids long. CDR3: CASSFQTGEVTEAFF. As DNA, the CDR3 is TGTGCCAGCAGCTTCCAGACAGGGGAGGTCACTGAAGCTTTCTTT.

The V call is TRBV5-1, the J call TRBJ2-2; the match to TRBD2 covers 10 bases. CDR1 SGHRS and CDR2 YFSETQ come from the germline V gene. V was clipped by 0 bases and J by 4 bases; unmatched bases: 3. The CDR3 loop spans 16 amino acids. This CDR3 is CASSLAGTSATGELFF. The DNA for the CDR3 is TGCGCCAGCAGCTTGGCCGGGACTAGCGCCACCGGGGAGCTGTTTTTT.

A word on this clone: This CDR3 is also generated by other DNA sequences in the sample. This chain joins TRBV7-8 and TRBJ1-1; perhaps TRBD1 as D (6 bases). Germline V lookup: CDR1 SGHVS, CDR2 FQNEAQ. V lost 3 bases and J 0 bases, leaving 8 bases between the germline ends. The CDR3 is 14 residues long. This chain's CDR3 is CASSFGQLNTEAFF. For the CDR3, the DNA is TGTGCCAGCAGCTTCGGACAGTTGAACACTGAAGCTTTCTTT.

The J gene is TRBJ1-6, the V gene TRBV9; maybe TRBD1 (5 bases). Trimming removed 0 bases at V and 12 bases at J, with 13 bases between. The germline CDR1 and CDR2 sequences are SGDLS and YYNGEE. The CDR3 spans 14 residues. This CDR3 is CASSVGQGDLPLHF. CDR3 coding DNA: TGTGCCAGCAGCGTAGGGCAGGGAGATTTACCCCTCCACTTT.

The DNA for the CDR3 is TGTGCCAGCAGCTCCACCCCCATTGGGGCCGCCTACGAGCAGTACTTC. Residues: CASSSTPIGAAYEQYF. The gene calls are TRBV7-6 and TRBJ2-7; D is possibly TRBD1 (5 bases). The CDR3 length is 16 residues. Germline V gene sequence: CDR1 SGHVS, CDR2 FNYEAQ. The V end lost 4 bases, the J end lost 2 bases, and 18 bases lay between the germline ends. The variable domain in full, completed from reference TRBV7-6 and TRBJ2-7, reads GAGVSQSPRYKVTKRGQDVALRCDPISGHVSLYWYRQALGQGPEFLTYFNYEAQQDKSGLPNDRFSAERPEGSISTLTIQRTEQRDSAMYRCASSSTPIGAAYEQYFGPGTRLTVT.

This chain connects TRBV27 to TRBJ2-2; 8 bases are a match to TRBD1. From germline, CDR1 is MNHEY and CDR2 SMNVEV (reference sequence). V trimming: 7 bases; J trimming: 5 bases; junction bases outside the gene matches: 12. The CDR3 has 16 residues. The CDR3, as DNA: TGTGCCAGCACAGATCGACAGGGGATGAATACCGGGGAGCTGTTTTTT. This gives the protein CASTDRQGMNTGELFF.

The genes are TRBV15 and TRBJ2-3, with 11 bases aligning to TRBD2. V trimming: 0 bases; J trimming: 0 bases; junction bases outside the gene matches: 8. Germline CDR1 reads LNHNV; CDR2 reads YYDKDF (reference sequence). This CDR3 contains 19 residues. The CDR3 DNA reads TGTGCCACCAGCAGAGAAGGCCTAGCGGGGGGACTTAGCACAGATACGCAGTATTTT. Its protein is CATSREGLAGGLSTDTQYF.